This TCR beta chain was recovered during a study of CD8 T cells in Susac syndrome (dated by TCRdb to about 2019). With regard to the full study: Repertoire sequencing was used to test whether CD8+ T cell activation and differentiation in Susac syndrome was antigen driven. The clonality of the CD8+ T cell repertoire was compared across more than 9 healthy donors, roughly 14 Susac syndrome patients and under 17 multiple sclerosis patients. General findings and caveats noted by the study authors: The TCR sequencing and HLA analysis was acknowledged to have included a relatively small number of individuals.

RNA was extracted with the RNeasy kit and about 0.45 to 1 ug was reverse transcribed using random hexamers. The immunoSEQ multiplex PCR assay, covering 54 Vbeta and 13 Jbeta segments, was used to amplify TCR beta CDR3 regions. PCR amplification bias was corrected using a synthetic template baseline for primer optimization and computational correction. The authors processed their data as follows. Reads were annotated to V, D and J genes according to IMGT and were analyzed with immunoSEQ Analyzer, with only productive sequences retained. To calculate clonality, Shannon entropy was normalized by log2 of the number of productive unique sequences and then subtracted from one. For each patient and control, public and private clones were evaluated among the 100 most prevalent clones. Clones were defined as Susac-specific when absent from the healthy and MS cohorts, from over a thousand published viral clones and from other ImmuneACCESS disease sequences. TCRdb reanalyzed the raw reads on its own, using fastp at Q25 for trimming and MiXCR for clone calling, and kept in-frame beta chains. Rows with a matching CDR3 protein are joined into one entry that keeps the most common DNA and genes. TCRdb's processing, not the authors' own work, is the source of the V and J calls. The sample has some 60,000 distinct CDR3 sequences on record, over 85% of them singletons. 0.2% of the sample lies in the top ten.

V is pared back by 2 bases and J by 4 bases, with 8 bases lying between the germline termini. The germline V gene (reference sequence) sets CDR1 to SEHNR and CDR2 to FQNEAQ. Inclusive of the bounding cysteine and phenylalanine, the CDR3 is 13 residues long. Only the CDR3 DNA stays, 39 bases, in frame from base 1. High-throughput TCR beta sequencing profiled peripheral blood CD8+ and CD4+ T cells from healthy donors, Susac syndrome patients and multiple sclerosis patients. The healthy donors served as controls matched for age and sex. Bulk CD8+ and CD4+ T cells were purified magnetically by negative isolation, whereas CD8+ TEMRA cells were enriched by FACS. Blood was drawn into EDTA tubes, processed within 24 hours, and PBMCs were isolated by density gradient centrifugation. PBMCs intended for TCR sequencing were cryopreserved in liquid nitrogen and were subsequently thawed in a 37 degrees C water bath. A purity of at least 90% was achieved for sorted or isolated CD4+, CD8+ and CD8+ TEMRA cells.

Notes on this clonotype: The clone's antigen remains unknown. One base away there is no much larger clone; base qualities are not given.

This receptor was obtained from a human donor in good health. The source material was CD8+ T cells from PBMCs. The chain is made from TRBV7-9 and TRBJ1-2, with the D gene not confidently named. The bases read TGTGCCAGCAGCTTACAGGTTATCTATGGCTACACCTTC. The encoded protein is CASSLQVIYGYTF.